Presented here are 25 T cell receptor beta chains from one specimen sequenced in a study of blood T cells in healthy people across ages (dated by TCRdb to between 2014 and 2017). The library was obtained by 5' RACE. Instrument on record: Illumina HiSeq 2500. A second PCR of about 6 to 11 cycles was performed with a sample-barcoded 5' primer and a J-beta primer mix. TCRdb cleaned the public reads at Q25 with fastp, built clones with MiXCR and kept in-frame beta chains. Entries are consolidated by CDR3 protein sequence, retaining the most common genes and DNA. This sample is represented by 750,000 to 850,000 distinct CDR3 sequences; 25% of them were singletons. Under 4% of the sample comes from the top ten. The data were also submitted as part of a second study, on T cells of mothers and their children.

Material for sequencing was blood. These TCRs come from a boy aged 5-17 years in good health.

This clonotype has only a few counts. CDR3 sequence reads: CAISDNSGGFSYEQYF. Written as DNA, the CDR3 is TGTGCCATCAGTGACAATAGCGGGGGATTTTCCTACGAGCAGTACTTC. The rearrangement uses TRBV10-3 and TRBJ2-5; 9 bases agree with TRBD2. The J call could be wrong; TRBJ2-7 is a better fit for the DNA end. The CDR3 covers 16 residues. Germline V lookup: CDR1 ENHRY, CDR2 SYGVKD.

This clonotype was seen a handful of times. J is TRBJ2-5 and V is TRBV6-5; D is perhaps TRBD1 or TRBD2 (5 bases each). The CDR3 runs to 11 residues. Trimming removed 5 bases from V and 7 bases from J, with 8 bases in between. Germline loops: CDR1 MNHEY, CDR2 SVGAGI. DNA for the CDR3: TGTGCCAGCAGTGATGGGGGGACCCAGTACTTC. Protein product: CASSDGGTQYF.

The DNA of the CDR3 is TGCAGTGCTAGAGAGGAGCAGTCATGGGCCAAAAACATTCAGTACTTC. It codes for CSAREEQSWAKNIQYF. The chain joins TRBV20-1 to TRBJ2-4; D is unresolved. Germline V gives CDR1 DFQATT, CDR2 SNEGSKA (reference sequence). V dropped 0 bases and J dropped 1 base, with 13 bases sitting between them. The CDR3 contains 16 residues.

This clonotype occurred many times. The rearrangement links TRBV7-2 to TRBJ2-7, with 9 bases aligning to TRBD1. From germline, CDR1 is SGHTA and CDR2 FQGNSA. The CDR3 spans 13 residues. Trimming took 10 bases from V and 6 from J; bases not matched to a gene: 10. The CDR3 DNA is TGTGCCACCGGGGGACAGGGATTGGGCGAGCAGTACTTC. This gives the protein CATGGQGLGEQYF.

This clonotype occurred a few times. The chain has TRBV29-1 and TRBJ1-3, with no clear D. This CDR3 is built from 11 residues. The V and J ends lost 4 bases and 13 bases respectively, with 14 bases between them. In germline, CDR1 is SQVTM, CDR2 ANQGSEA. The CDR3 sequence: CSVAVVGAIYF. DNA of the CDR3: TGCAGCGTTGCCGTGGTGGGTGCAATATATTTT.

The genes are TRBV30 and TRBJ1-4, with a tentative D call TRBD1 (6 bases). V gave up 0 bases and J gave up 7 bases, with 12 bases separating them. Germline V CDR1 and CDR2: GTSNPN, SVGIG (reference sequence). The CDR3 totals 14 residues. The CDR3 nucleotides are TGTGCCTGGAGTGTATCTGGGGGCGGTGAAAAACTGTTTTTT. Protein sequence: CAWSVSGGGEKLFF.

The chain joins TRBV6-2 or TRBV6-3 to TRBJ2-5, with 10 positions matching TRBD2. J gave up 2 bases and V 0 bases, and 6 bases lay outside the gene matches. CDR1 is MNHEY, CDR2 SVGEGT, per germline. The CDR3 length is 17 residues. The CDR3 nucleotides read TGTGCCAGCAGTTACTCCTGGACTAGCGGTAATCAAGAGACCCAGTACTTC. Amino acid sequence: CASSYSWTSGNQETQYF.

This clonotype was seen only a few times. The V gene is TRBV28, the J gene TRBJ2-7; the D gene could be TRBD1 or TRBD2 (5 bases each). Trimming pared 9 bases from V and 1 base from J, leaving 22 bases between. The germline gives CDR1 MDHEN, CDR2 SYDVKM. The CDR3 sequence is 16 residues long. CDR3: CASTGPMILRSYEQYF. CDR3 coding DNA: TGTGCCAGTACGGGACCAATGATTCTTAGGTCCTACGAGCAGTACTTC.

The chain is built from TRBV9 and TRBJ2-7, with 12 bases that match TRBD2. Germline V CDR1 and CDR2: SGDLS, YYNGEE. The CDR3 totals 14 residues. Trimming removed 7 bases from V and 2 bases from J; junction bases left unmatched: 4. The CDR3 region has the DNA TGTGCCAGCGGGGGACTAGCGGGCACCTACGAGCAGTACTTC. Protein sequence: CASGGLAGTYEQYF.

This clonotype was found a few times. The V and J genes are TRBV24-1 and TRBJ2-6, with unresolved D. V lost 0 bases and J 0 bases, leaving 5 bases between the germline ends. CDR1 KGHDR and CDR2 SFDVKD come from the germline V gene. The CDR3 contains 16 residues. CDR3 sequence reads: CATSDLTASGANVLTF. The CDR3 nucleotides read TGTGCCACCAGTGATTTGACAGCCTCTGGGGCCAACGTCCTGACTTTC.

This clonotype turned up a few times. The junction and the germline gene differ at one end; a read error may be behind it. The V call is TRBV7-8, the J call TRBJ2-3, with 7 bases that match TRBD2. Germline V gives CDR1 SGHVS, CDR2 FQNEAQ. The CDR3 has 16 amino acids. The CDR3 sequence is CASNDWAGDGTGTQYF. In DNA form, the CDR3 reads TGTGCCAGCAACGATTGGGCGGGAGACGGCACAGGTACGCAGTATTTT.

In its sample, this clonotype was seen a few times. J is TRBJ1-2 and V is TRBV21-1. TRBV21-1 is a pseudogene. The length of the CDR3 is 12 residues. The CDR3 loop is CASSKGCSNHTF. CDR3 in DNA: TGTGCCAGCAGCAAAGGGTGCAGTAACCACACCTTC.

The V call is TRBV14, the J call TRBJ2-5; tentative D call: TRBD2 (5 bases). The end of the DNA is better explained by TRBJ2-7, so the J call may be wrong. The CDR3 is 14 amino acids. Germline loops: CDR1 SGHDN, CDR2 FVKESK. In nucleotides, the CDR3 is TGTGCCAGCAGCCAAGATTTTAGAGGGTACGAGCAGTACTTC. Amino acids: CASSQDFRGYEQYF.

The genes are TRBV12-3 or TRBV12-4 and TRBJ1-5; no reliable D call. This CDR3 is 15 amino acids long. The V gene lost 5 bases and the J gene lost 0 bases, with 11 bases spanning the gap. This chain's CDR3 is CASSLGENSNQPQHF. In DNA, the CDR3 is TGTGCCAGCAGTCTCGGGGAGAATAGCAATCAGCCCCAGCATTTT.

This clonotype has only a few counts. J is TRBJ1-1 and V is TRBV7-9, with 8 positions matching TRBD1. Germline CDR1 reads SEHNR; CDR2 reads FQNEAQ (reference sequence). CDR3 length equals 15 residues. After removal of 4 bases from V and 3 bases from J, the junction contained 7 bases not matched to a gene. CDR3 sequence: CASSSRQGMDTEAFF. The CDR3, as DNA: TGTGCCAGCAGCTCGAGACAGGGGATGGACACTGAAGCTTTCTTT.

This clonotype occurred a few times. This sequence joins TRBV9 and TRBJ1-6; D not certain. The CDR3 consists of 14 residues. The germline V gene encodes CDR1 SGDLS and CDR2 YYNGEE. The V end lost 6 bases, the J end lost 18 bases, and 25 bases lay between the germline ends. The DNA for the CDR3 is TGTGCCAGCACCATACCAAGGACGGAATCTTCGTCCCACTTT. Translating gives CASTIPRTESSSHF.

This chain connects TRBV27 to TRBJ2-7; D remains ambiguous. V was shortened by 2 bases and J by 7 bases, with 18 bases between the two germline ends. CDR1 MNHEY and CDR2 SMNVEV come from the germline V gene (reference sequence). The CDR3 loop spans 15 amino acids. CDR3 residues: CASSLGAGWGGEQYF. In nucleotides, the CDR3 is TGTGCCAGCAGTTTAGGAGCTGGCTGGGGTGGTGAGCAGTACTTC.

This chain connects TRBV5-1 to TRBJ1-1; D gene uncertain. V was trimmed by 4 bases and J by 0 bases, leaving 10 bases between them. Germline assignment: CDR1 SGHRS and CDR2 YFSETQ. This CDR3 is built from 14 residues. This CDR3 reads CASSHAEMNTEAFF. DNA for the CDR3: TGCGCCAGCAGCCATGCAGAGATGAACACTGAAGCTTTCTTT.

The V gene is TRBV7-9, the J gene TRBJ2-3; 11 bases are shared with TRBD2. Trimming cost V 4 bases and J 4 bases; bases outside gene matches: 10. The CDR3 has 17 residues. Germline assignment: CDR1 SEHNR and CDR2 FQNEAQ (reference sequence). CDR3 coding DNA: TGTGCCAGCAGCTCACTAGCGGGAGAGTCGTGGGCAGATACGCAGTATTTT. Amino acids: CASSSLAGESWADTQYF.

V is TRBV11-2 and J is TRBJ2-1; D gene uncertain. CDR1 is SGHAT, CDR2 FQNNGV, per germline. The CDR3 spans 15 residues. Trimming cost V 0 bases and J 9 bases, with 15 bases left between them. The CDR3 DNA follows: TGTGCCAGCAGCTTAGATGAAGTTACACACACTGAGCAGTTCTTC. Translating gives CASSLDEVTHTEQFF.

This clonotype was found a few times. The V gene is TRBV7-3, the J gene TRBJ2-1, with a weak D call TRBD2 (6 bases). Germline lookup yields CDR1 SGHTA and CDR2 FQGTGA. The CDR3 is 16 residues long. The germline V and J ends were trimmed by 5 bases and 2 bases, with 16 bases remaining between them. Here the CDR3 reads CASSDVAGRTYNEQFF. In nucleotides, the CDR3 is TGTGCCAGCAGCGACGTTGCGGGAAGGACCTACAATGAGCAGTTCTTC. Filled out from reference TRBV7-3 and TRBJ2-1, the complete variable domain reads GAGVSQTPSNKVTEKGKYVELRCDPISGHTALYWYRQSLGQGPEFLIYFQGTGAADDSGLPNDRFFAVRPEGSVSTLKIQRTERGDSAVYLCASSDVAGRTYNEQFFGPGTRLTVL.

This chain connects TRBV7-9 to TRBJ2-1; TRBD2 aligns across 11 bases. Per germline, CDR1 SEHNR and CDR2 FQNEAQ (reference sequence). The ends lost 5 bases at V and 0 bases at J; junction bases unmatched: 6. The CDR3 has 17 residues. This CDR3 is CASSATSGVASYNEQFF. The CDR3 nucleotides read TGTGCCAGCAGCGCGACTAGCGGGGTTGCCTCCTACAATGAGCAGTTCTTC.

The gene calls are TRBV4-1 and TRBJ2-5; 8 bases map to TRBD2. The J call may be wrong; the DNA end is better matched by TRBJ2-7. This CDR3 has 14 amino acids. CDR1 is MGHRA and CDR2 is YSYEKL in the germline V gene. The CDR3 sequence is CASSVGLAGYEQYF. The CDR3 bases are TGCGCCAGCAGCGTCGGGCTAGCGGGCTACGAGCAGTACTTC.

Only a few counts were recorded for this clonotype. V usage is TRBV15 and J usage is TRBJ2-1; TRBD2 agrees at 10 bases. The CDR3 sequence is 17 residues long. Germline-derived CDR1 and CDR2 are LNHNV and YYDKDF (reference sequence). Trimming removed 1 base from V and 5 bases from J; junction bases left unmatched: 8. This CDR3 is CATSRAARTSGNNEQFF. CDR3 in DNA: TGTGCCACCAGCAGAGCGGCTAGGACTAGCGGAAACAATGAGCAGTTCTTC.

The chain links TRBV5-1 to TRBJ1-2; D gene uncertain. The germline V and J ends were trimmed by 4 bases and 8 bases, with 18 bases remaining between them. The germline gives CDR1 SGHRS, CDR2 YFSETQ. The CDR3 has 14 amino acids. CDR3 in amino acids: CASSPTETSKGYTF. CDR3 nucleotides: TGCGCCAGCAGCCCGACCGAGACTAGTAAAGGCTACACCTTC.